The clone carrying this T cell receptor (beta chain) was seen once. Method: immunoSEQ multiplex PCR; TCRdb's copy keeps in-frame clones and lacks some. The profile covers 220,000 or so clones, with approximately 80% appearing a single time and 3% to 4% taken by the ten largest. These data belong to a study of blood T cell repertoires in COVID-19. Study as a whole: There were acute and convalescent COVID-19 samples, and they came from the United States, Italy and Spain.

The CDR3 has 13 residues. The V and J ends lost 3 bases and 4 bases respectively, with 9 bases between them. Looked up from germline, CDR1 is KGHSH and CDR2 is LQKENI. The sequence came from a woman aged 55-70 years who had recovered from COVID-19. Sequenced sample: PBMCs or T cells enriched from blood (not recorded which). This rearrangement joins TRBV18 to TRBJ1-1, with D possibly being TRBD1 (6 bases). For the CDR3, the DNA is TGTGCCAGCTCACCGACAGGTCCCACTGAAGCTTTCTTT. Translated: CASSPTGPTEAFF.